This TCR beta chain was profiled in a study of cytomegalovirus exposure and HLA in healthy donors. Notes on this clone: Its target is not known.

CDR1 is SGHNT and CDR2 is YYREEE in the germline V gene (reference sequence). This CDR3 is 13 amino acids long. V trimming: 6 bases; J trimming: 8 bases; junction bases outside the gene matches: 5. PCR amplification relied on 60 Vbeta primers (plus 13 Jbeta primers). The assay was immunoSEQ multiplex PCR, and TCRdb's table has in-frame clones only and misses some. The sample lists 200,000 to 250,000 clones, around four fifths occurring once. Points from the study as a whole: Across donors, sequencing depth was assumed by presence/absence analyses to be roughly uniform.

This TCR derives from a woman aged 40 to 50 in good health and CMV-seronegative. J is TRBJ2-1 and V is TRBV5-4, with 10 bases fitting TRBD1. The sequencing input was PBMCs. Here the CDR3 reads CASNPGQGHEQFF. In DNA, the CDR3 is TGTGCCAGCAACCCGGGACAGGGGCATGAGCAGTTCTTC. Full variable domain (rest looked up from reference TRBV5-4 and TRBJ2-1): ETGVTQSPTHLIKTRGQQVTLRCSSQSGHNTVSWYQQALGQGPQFIFQYYREEENGRGNFPPRFSGLQFPNYSSELNVNALELDDSALYLCASNPGQGHEQFFGPGTRLTVL.